The source of this T cell receptor (beta chain) is a study of blood T cells in healthy people across ages. Study findings and constraints: There were more naive CD4+ cells and higher diversity in long-lived donors than in aged donors.

In its sample, this clonotype was seen a few times. Its target is unknown. From germline, CDR1 is SNHLY and CDR2 FYNNEI. Trimming shortened V by 3 bases and J by 6 bases, and 9 bases separated the two germline ends. CDR3 length: 13 amino acids. Through a sample-barcoded 5' primer and a J-beta primer mix, a second PCR was run for roughly 7 to 12 cycles. With 12 random nucleotides, a template-switch adaptor tagged each individual cDNA molecule. The yield of each sample was at least 2.5 million CDR3-containing paired-end reads. MiXCR was run by TCRdb on the 5' RACE reads, yielding one entry per CDR3 protein. The sample has nearly 1 million distinct CDR3 sequences, roughly 51% seen once; the top ten hold about a fifth. Isolation recovered at least 6.5 million PBMCs from every sample.

Material: blood. This receptor was obtained from a woman between 55 and 75 years old in good health. The rearrangement uses TRBV2 and TRBJ1-5; tentatively, D is TRBD1 (5 bases). In nucleotides, the CDR3 is TGTGCCAGCAGTGAGGACACTTTTCAGCCCCAGCATTTT. It specifies CASSEDTFQPQHF.